This T cell receptor beta chain was recorded in a study of CD8+ T cells in alopecia areata. Study in general: Each of the treated patients was given oral tofacitinib, 5 to 10 mg twice daily, for moderate-to-severe alopecia areata.

Treatment described: oral pan-JAK inhibitor, 5-10 mg twice daily. A word on this clone: What it binds is not known.

V dropped 4 bases and J dropped 1 base, with 21 bases sitting between them. Germline V CDR1 and CDR2: SQVTM, ANQGSEA. This CDR3 region has 17 residues. Study-wide results and caveats: Normal skin's resident alphabeta T cells are also sequenced in scalp samples. While tofacitinib was given, many expanded lesional clones persisted in scalp and blood. Normal scalp showed lower clonality than lesional scalp, especially alopecia totalis/universalis.

Extracted RNA was reverse transcribed into cDNA, the sequencing template. The table came from immunoSEQ multiplex PCR; TCRdb's copy has only in-frame clones and leaves some out. The table lists 150,000 to 200,000 clones, roughly three fifths of them singletons. The sequencing used CD4+ T cells sorted from blood, collected at week 4, from a patient treated with tofacitinib. V gene TRBV29-1 combines with J gene TRBJ2-3, with D perhaps matching TRBD1 (6 bases). This receptor was identified in a human donor with alopecia areata. The CDR3 bases are TGCAGCGTTGCGACTCCGACAGGTCGGGGAGGCACAGATACGCAGTATTTT. It is translated as CSVATPTGRGGTDTQYF.